This paragraph covers one T cell receptor beta chain sequence. This clone has a handful of counts. Its cognate antigen has yet to be identified. No base quality information exists; no much larger clone differs at one position. The sample belongs to a study of blood T cell repertoires in COVID-19 (dated by TCRdb to the early 2020s). Regarding the study in general: Collaborator samples came from the United States, Italy and Spain and covered acute and convalescent phases of COVID-19. Sample metadata almost always included a de-identified subject ID, COVID-19 status, age in years and sex. Where available, HLA class I and class II types were taken from metadata supplied by the sample provider and were not determined by assay-based typing. Deeply sampled blood TCRbeta repertoires from subjects exposed to, actively infected with, or recovered from COVID-19 were included in the dataset. A freely available public database, intended as a resource for researchers studying the immune response to SARS-CoV-2, is where the repertoires were released. Samples were obtained from the ongoing ImmuneRACE study (first 160 participants) and from some 1,200 subjects provided by 6 global collaborators. The material from the prospective study consisted of cDNA or gDNA derived from T cells, B-cell-depleted T cells, or PBMCs.

The CDR3 starts with the cysteine, ends with the phenylalanine, and has 17 residues. The retained sequence is limited to the CDR3, 51 bases, with the frame set at the first base. The germline V gene gives CDR1 as SGDLS and CDR2 as YYNGEE. V is trimmed back by 0 bases and J by 4 bases, and the junction contains 12 bases that no gene match accounts for. Collaborating institutions collected whole blood in K2EDTA tubes following their own protocols. For TCRbeta analysis, collaborator samples were shipped as frozen whole blood, as isolated PBMCs, or as DNA extracted from either sample type. General study outcomes and caveats: How much clinical and demographic metadata was included differed by source and by participant, and the metadata was provided uncurated.

TCRbeta CDR3 regions were amplified from genomic DNA using the immunoSEQ Assay, a bias-controlled multiplex PCR. Concerning the study's data processing: Within the assay, amplification of reference gene primers was used to estimate how many nucleated cells each sample contained. Sequence reads were collapsed and filtered to measure the absolute abundance of every unique TCRbeta CDR3 rearrangement. For each sample, productive Simpson clonality was calculated by taking the square root of Simpson's diversity index across productive rearrangements. Here the immuneACCESS table is served through TCRdb, limited to in-frame sequences with V and J called. Missing clones are a known gap in these copies; in checked studies unresolved V genes cover under half, and the rest lacks a known reason. V and J calls plus clone size are reproduced from that table; the DNA served to infer D and trimming. The sample table holds about 260,000 clones, of which around 90% were seen once. Around 0.67% of the sample is held by the ten biggest clonotypes.

The V and J segments used are TRBV9 and TRBJ2-7; 8 nucleotides in the junction match TRBD2. The sample was peripheral blood. The TCR was taken from a human donor in a cohort sampled during active COVID-19. The DNA sequence follows: TGTGCCAGCAGCGTAGCCCCCGGGTTAGCGGGGTCTTACGAGCAGTACTTC. Its product reads: CASSVAPGLAGSYEQYF.